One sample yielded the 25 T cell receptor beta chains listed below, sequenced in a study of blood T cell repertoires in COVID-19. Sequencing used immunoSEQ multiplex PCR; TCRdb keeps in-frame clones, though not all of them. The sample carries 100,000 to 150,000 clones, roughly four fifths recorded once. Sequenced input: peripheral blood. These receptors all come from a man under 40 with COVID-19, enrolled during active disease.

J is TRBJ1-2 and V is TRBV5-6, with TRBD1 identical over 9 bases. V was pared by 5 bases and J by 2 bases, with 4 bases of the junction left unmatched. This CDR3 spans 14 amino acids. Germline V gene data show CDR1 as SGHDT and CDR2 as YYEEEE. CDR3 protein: CASRSQGANYGYTF. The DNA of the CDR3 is TGTGCCAGCAGGTCACAGGGGGCCAACTATGGCTACACCTTC.

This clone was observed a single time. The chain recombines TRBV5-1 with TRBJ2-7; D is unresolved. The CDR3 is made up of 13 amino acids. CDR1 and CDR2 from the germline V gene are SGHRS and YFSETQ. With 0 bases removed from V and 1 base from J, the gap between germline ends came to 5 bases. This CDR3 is CASSLAYSYEQYF. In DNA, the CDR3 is TGCGCCAGCAGCTTGGCCTATTCCTACGAGCAGTACTTC.

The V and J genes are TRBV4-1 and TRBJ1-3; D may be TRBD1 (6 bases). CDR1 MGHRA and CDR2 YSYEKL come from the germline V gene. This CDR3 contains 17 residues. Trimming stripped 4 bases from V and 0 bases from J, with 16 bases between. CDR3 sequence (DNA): TGCGCCAGCAGCCCCTCTAGACAGGCGAGCTCTGGAAACACCATATATTTT. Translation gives CASSPSRQASSGNTIYF.

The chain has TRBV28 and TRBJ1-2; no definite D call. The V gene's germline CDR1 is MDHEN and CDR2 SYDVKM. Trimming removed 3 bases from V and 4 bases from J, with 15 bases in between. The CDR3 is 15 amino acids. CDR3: CASSFPDSTFYGYTF. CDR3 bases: TGTGCCAGCAGTTTTCCGGACTCCACCTTCTATGGCTACACCTTC.

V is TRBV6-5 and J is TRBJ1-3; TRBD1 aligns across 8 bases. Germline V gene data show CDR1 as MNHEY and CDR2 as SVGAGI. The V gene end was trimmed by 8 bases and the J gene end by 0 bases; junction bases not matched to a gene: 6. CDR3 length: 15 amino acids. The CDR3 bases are TGTGCCAGCGCAAAGGGGACAGGCTCTGGAAACACCATATATTTT. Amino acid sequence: CASAKGTGSGNTIYF.

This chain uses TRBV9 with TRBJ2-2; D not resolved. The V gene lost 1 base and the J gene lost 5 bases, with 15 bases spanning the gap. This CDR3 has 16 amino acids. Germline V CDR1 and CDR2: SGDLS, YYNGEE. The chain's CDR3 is CASSVRSSYRTGELFF. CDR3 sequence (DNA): TGTGCCAGCAGCGTAAGGTCTAGTTATCGTACCGGGGAGCTGTTTTTT.

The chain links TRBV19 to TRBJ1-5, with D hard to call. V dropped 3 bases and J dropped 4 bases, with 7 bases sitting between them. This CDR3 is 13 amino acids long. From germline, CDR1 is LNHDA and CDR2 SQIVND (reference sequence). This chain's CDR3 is CASSMSVNQPQHF. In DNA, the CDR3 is TGTGCCAGTAGTATGTCCGTAAATCAGCCCCAGCATTTT.

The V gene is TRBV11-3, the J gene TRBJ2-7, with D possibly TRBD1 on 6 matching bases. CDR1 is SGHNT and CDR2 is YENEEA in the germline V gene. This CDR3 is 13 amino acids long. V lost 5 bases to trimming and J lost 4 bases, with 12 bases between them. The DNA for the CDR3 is TGTGCCAGCAGCGGCCGGGACACTTACGAGCAGTACTTC. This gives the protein CASSGRDTYEQYF.

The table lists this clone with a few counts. CDR3 protein: CASSSRATGAANEQFF. The CDR3, as DNA: TGTGCCAGCAGCTCCAGAGCCACAGGGGCGGCTAATGAGCAGTTCTTC. The chain has TRBV7-9 and TRBJ2-1, with TRBD1 matching 7 bases. After removal of 4 bases from V and 7 bases from J, the junction contained 13 bases not matched to a gene. This CDR3 comprises 16 residues. CDR1 and CDR2 from the germline V gene are SEHNR and FQNEAQ (reference sequence).

The CDR3 region has the DNA TGCGCCAGCAGTCAAACAGGGAGGGAAGAGACCCAGTACTTC. Protein product: CASSQTGREETQYF. The rearrangement uses TRBV23-1 and TRBJ2-5; TRBD2 is a possible D gene (7 bases). TRBV23-1 is recorded as an ORF, its role being uncertain. The CDR3 spans 14 residues. The V and J ends lost 2 bases and 3 bases respectively, with 10 bases between them.

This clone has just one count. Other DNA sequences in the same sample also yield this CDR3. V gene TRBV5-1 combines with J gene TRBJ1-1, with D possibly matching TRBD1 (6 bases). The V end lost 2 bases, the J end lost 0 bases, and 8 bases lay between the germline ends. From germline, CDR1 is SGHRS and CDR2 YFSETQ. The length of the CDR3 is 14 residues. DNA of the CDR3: TGCGCCAGCAGCTTAGGACAGATGAACACTGAAGCTTTCTTT. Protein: CASSLGQMNTEAFF.

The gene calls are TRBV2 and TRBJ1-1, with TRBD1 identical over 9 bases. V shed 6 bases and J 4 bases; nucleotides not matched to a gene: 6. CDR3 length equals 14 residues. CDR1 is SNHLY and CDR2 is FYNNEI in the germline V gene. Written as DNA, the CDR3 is TGTGCCAGCAGAGGACAGGGGTCGGTCACTGAAGCTTTCTTT. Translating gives CASRGQGSVTEAFF.

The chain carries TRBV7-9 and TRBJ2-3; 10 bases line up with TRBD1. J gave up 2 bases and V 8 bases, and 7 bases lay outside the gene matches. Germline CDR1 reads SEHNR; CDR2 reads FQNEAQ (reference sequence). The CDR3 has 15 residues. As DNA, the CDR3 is TGTGCCAGCTGCCCGGGACAGGGGCACACAGATACGCAGTATTTT. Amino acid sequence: CASCPGQGHTDTQYF.

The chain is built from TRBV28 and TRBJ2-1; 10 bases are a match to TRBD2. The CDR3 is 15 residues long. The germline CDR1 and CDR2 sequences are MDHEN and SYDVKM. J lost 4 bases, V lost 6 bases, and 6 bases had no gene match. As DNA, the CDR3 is TGTGCCAGCAGGGAGGGACTAGCGACTTACAATGAGCAGTTCTTC. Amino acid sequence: CASREGLATYNEQFF. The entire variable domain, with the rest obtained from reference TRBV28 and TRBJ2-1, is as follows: DVKVTQSSRYLVKRTGEKVFLECVQDMDHENMFWYRQDPGLGLRLIYFSYDVKMKEKGDIPEGYSVSREKKERFSLILESASTNQTSMYLCASREGLATYNEQFFGPGTRLTVL.

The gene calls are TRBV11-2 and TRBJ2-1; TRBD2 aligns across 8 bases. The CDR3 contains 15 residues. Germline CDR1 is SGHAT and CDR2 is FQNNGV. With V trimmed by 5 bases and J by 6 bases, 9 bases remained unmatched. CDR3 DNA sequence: TGTGCCAGCAGCCGGGGGGGAGTTTCGGCCAATGAGCAGTTCTTC. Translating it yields CASSRGGVSANEQFF.

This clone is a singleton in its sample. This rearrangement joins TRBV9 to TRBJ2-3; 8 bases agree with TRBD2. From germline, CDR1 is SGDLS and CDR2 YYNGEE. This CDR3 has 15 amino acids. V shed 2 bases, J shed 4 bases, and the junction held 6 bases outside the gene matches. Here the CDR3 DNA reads TGTGCCAGCAGCGTCGGGGCGGGGGGAGCAGATACGCAGTATTTT. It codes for CASSVGAGGADTQYF.

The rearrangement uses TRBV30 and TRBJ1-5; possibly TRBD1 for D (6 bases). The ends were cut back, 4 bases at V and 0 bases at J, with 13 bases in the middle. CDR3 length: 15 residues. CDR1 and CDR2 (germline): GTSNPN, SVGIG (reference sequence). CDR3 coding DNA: TGTGCCTGGAATCCCGGACAGTATAGCAATCAGCCCCAGCATTTT. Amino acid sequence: CAWNPGQYSNQPQHF.

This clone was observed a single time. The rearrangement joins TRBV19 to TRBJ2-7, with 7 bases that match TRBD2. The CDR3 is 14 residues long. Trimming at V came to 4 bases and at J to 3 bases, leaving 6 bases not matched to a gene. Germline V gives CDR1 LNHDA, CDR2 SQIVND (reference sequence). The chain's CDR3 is CASSNPGGIYEQYF. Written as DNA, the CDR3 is TGTGCCAGTAGTAACCCCGGGGGGATCTACGAGCAGTACTTC. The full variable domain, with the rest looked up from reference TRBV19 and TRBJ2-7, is DGGITQSPKYLFRKEGQNVTLSCEQNLNHDAMYWYRQDPGQGLRLIYYSQIVNDFQKGDIAEGYSVSREKKESFPLTVTSAQKNPTAFYLCASSNPGGIYEQYFGPGTRLTVT.

CDR3 region: CASSQGDSRRFF. The CDR3 DNA follows: TGTGCCAGCAGCCAGGGCGACAGCCGCCGATTTTTT. The rearrangement uses TRBV3-1 (or the pseudogene TRBV3-2) and TRBJ1-4; perhaps TRBD1 as D (5 bases). The CDR3 has 12 amino acids. Per the germline V gene, CDR1 is LGHDT and CDR2 is YNNKEL (reference sequence). The V gene lost 3 bases and the J gene lost 17 bases, with 16 bases spanning the gap.

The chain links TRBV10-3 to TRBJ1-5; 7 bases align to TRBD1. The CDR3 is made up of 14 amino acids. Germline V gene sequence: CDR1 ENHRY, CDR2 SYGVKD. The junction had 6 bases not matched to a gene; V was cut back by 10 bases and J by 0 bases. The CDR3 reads CASGTAISNQPQHF. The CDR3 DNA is TGTGCCAGTGGGACAGCGATTAGCAATCAGCCCCAGCATTTT.

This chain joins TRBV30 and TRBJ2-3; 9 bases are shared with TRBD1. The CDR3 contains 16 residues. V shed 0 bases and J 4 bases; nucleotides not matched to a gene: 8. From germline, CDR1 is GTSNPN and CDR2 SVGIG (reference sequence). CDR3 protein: CAWSVLGQGRADTQYF. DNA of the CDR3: TGTGCCTGGAGTGTACTAGGACAGGGGCGGGCAGATACGCAGTATTTT.

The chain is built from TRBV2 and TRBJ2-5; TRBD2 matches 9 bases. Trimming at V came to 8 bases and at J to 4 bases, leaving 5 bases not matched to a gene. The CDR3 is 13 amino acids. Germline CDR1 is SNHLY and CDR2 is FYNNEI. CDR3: CASAGGVGETQYF. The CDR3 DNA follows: TGTGCCAGCGCGGGGGGGGTCGGAGAGACCCAGTACTTC. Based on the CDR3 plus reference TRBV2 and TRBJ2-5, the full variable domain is EPEVTQTPSHQVTQMGQEVILRCVPISNHLYFYWYRQILGQKVEFLVSFYNNEISEKSEIFDDQFSVERPDGSNFTLKIRSTKLEDSAMYFCASAGGVGETQYFGPGTRLLVL.

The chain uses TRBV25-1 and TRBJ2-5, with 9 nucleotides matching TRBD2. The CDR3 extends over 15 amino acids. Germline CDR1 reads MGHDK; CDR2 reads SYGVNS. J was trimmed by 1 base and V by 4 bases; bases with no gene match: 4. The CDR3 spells CASSGGGLAQETQYF. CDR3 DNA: TGTGCCAGCAGTGGAGGGGGACTAGCCCAAGAGACCCAGTACTTC.

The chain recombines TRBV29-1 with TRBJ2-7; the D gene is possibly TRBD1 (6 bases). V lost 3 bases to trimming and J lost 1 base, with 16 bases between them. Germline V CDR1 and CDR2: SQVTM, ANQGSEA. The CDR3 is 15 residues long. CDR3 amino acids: CSVEMPGQLSYEQYF. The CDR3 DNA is TGCAGCGTTGAGATGCCCGGACAGTTATCCTACGAGCAGTACTTC.

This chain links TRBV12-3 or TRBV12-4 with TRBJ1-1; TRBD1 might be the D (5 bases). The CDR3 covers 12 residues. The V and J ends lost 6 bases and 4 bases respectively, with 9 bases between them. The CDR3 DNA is TGTGCCAGCAGCGGGGGGGGCACTGAAGCTTTCTTT. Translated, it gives CASSGGGTEAFF.